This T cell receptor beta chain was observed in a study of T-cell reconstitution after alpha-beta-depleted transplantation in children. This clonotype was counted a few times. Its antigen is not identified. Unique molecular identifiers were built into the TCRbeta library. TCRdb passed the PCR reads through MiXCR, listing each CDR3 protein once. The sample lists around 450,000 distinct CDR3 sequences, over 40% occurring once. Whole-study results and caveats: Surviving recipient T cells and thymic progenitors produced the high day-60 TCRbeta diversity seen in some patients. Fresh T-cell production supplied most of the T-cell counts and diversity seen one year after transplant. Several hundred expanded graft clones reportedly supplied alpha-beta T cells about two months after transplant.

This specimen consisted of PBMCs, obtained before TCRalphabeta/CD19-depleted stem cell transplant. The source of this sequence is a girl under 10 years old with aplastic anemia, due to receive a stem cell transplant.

The chain's CDR3 is CASSDEWDVDEQYF. DNA for the CDR3: TGTGCCAGCAGTGACGAGTGGGACGTAGACGAGCAGTACTTC. The chain uses TRBV25-1 and TRBJ2-7; the D gene could be TRBD1 or TRBD2 (5 bases each). Trimming left V 3 bases short and J 5 bases short, with 14 bases between. CDR1 and CDR2 (germline): MGHDK, SYGVNS. The CDR3 contains 14 residues.